The present T cell receptor beta chain was sequenced within a study of blood T cells in healthy people across ages. Study-level findings and limits: More naive CD4+ cells and higher diversity marked long-lived donors relative to aged donors.

CDR1 is MNHEY, CDR2 SMNVEV, per germline (reference sequence). V was clipped by 3 bases and J by 8 bases, with 13 bases between them. The CDR3 has 13 amino acids. Every donor gave 9.5 to 10 milliliters of peripheral blood. Total RNA, at least 5 micrograms per sample, was extracted from PBMCs. Primed by a sample-barcoded 5' primer and a J-beta primer mix, a second PCR proceeded for about 6 to 12 cycles. One entry per CDR3 protein results from TCRdb running MiXCR on the 5' RACE reads. Of some 690,000 distinct CDR3 sequences listed, 22% are singletons. This clonotype has at least ten counts. Its antigen is unidentified.

This TCR came from a man aged 70-80 years in good health. This chain connects TRBV27 to TRBJ1-2; possible D gene TRBD1, 5 bases. Sequenced input: blood. The CDR3, as DNA: TGTGCCAGCAGTTTTACGGCAGGGCTAGGCTACACCTTC. It encodes CASSFTAGLGYTF.